The clone carrying this T cell receptor beta chain was detected only once. Antigen: not known. The sample is drawn from a study of beta chain features in type 1 diabetes. This CDR3 has 16 amino acids. CDR1 is LGHNA and CDR2 is YNFKEQ in the germline V gene. V trimming: 5 bases; J trimming: 5 bases; junction bases outside the gene matches: 10. cDNA synthesis used the whole RNA isolate, giving expressed TCRB sequences. Assay used: immunoSEQ multiplex PCR; TCRdb lists only in-frame clones, some missing. Among 200,000 to 250,000 clones listed, around 68% were seen once. Notes on the study in general: There were fewer insertions and more deletions at the VDJ junctions of type 1 diabetes patients.

A sort by CD45RO/CCR7/CD25/CD127/CD95/CD27 yielded CD4+ naive, central memory, regulatory and stem cell-like memory cells. This chain connects TRBV4-2 to TRBJ2-5; 11 bases match TRBD2. The sample consisted of naive CD4+ T cells from blood. This receptor was obtained from a man aged 25 to 45 in good health. The CDR3: CASSSYTSGGGETQYF. As DNA, the CDR3 is TGTGCCAGCAGCTCCTACACTAGCGGGGGCGGGGAGACCCAGTACTTC.